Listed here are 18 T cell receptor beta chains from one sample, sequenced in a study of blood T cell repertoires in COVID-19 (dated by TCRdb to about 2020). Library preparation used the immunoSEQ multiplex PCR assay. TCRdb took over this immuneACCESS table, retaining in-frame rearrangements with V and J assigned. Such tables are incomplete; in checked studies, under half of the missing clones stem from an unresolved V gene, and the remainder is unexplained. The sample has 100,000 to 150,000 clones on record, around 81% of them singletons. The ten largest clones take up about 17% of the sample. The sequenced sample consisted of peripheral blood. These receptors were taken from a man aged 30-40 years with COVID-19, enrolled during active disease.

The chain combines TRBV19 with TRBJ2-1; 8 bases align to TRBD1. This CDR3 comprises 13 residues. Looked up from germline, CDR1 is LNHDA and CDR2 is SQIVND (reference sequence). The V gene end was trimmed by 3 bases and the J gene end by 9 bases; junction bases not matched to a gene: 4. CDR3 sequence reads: CASSIGQGTEQFF. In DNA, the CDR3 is TGTGCCAGTAGTATCGGACAGGGCACTGAGCAGTTCTTC.

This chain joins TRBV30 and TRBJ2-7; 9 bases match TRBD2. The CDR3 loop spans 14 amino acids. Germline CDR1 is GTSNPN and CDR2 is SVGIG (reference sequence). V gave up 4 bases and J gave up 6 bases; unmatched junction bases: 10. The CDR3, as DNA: TGTGCCTGGACCCCTGTTGAAGCGGGGGGCGAGCAGTACTTC. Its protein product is CAWTPVEAGGEQYF.

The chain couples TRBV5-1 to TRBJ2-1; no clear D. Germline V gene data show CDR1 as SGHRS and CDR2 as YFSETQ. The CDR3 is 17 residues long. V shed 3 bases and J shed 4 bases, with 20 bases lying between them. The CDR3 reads CASSSRTMASPYNEQFF. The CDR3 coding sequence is TGCGCCAGCAGCTCTAGAACGATGGCGAGTCCGTACAATGAGCAGTTCTTC.

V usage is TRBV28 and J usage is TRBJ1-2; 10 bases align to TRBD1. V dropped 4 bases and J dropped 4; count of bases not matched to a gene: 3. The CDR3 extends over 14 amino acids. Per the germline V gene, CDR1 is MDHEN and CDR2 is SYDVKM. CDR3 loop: CASSSGTGVYGYTF. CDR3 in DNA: TGTGCCAGCAGTTCAGGGACAGGGGTCTATGGCTACACCTTC.

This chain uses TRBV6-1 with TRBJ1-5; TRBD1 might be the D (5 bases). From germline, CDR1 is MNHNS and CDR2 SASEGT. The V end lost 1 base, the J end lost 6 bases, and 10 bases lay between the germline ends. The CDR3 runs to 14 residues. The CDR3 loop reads CASSEGRGGQPQHF. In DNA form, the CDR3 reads TGTGCCAGCAGTGAAGGGAGGGGAGGTCAGCCCCAGCATTTT.

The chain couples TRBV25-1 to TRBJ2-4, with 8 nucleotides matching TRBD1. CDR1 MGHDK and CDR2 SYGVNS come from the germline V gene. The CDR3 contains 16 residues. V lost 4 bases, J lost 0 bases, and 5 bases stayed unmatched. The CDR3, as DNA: TGTGCCAGCAGTGGCATCAGGGGGCTAGCCAAAAACATTCAGTACTTC. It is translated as CASSGIRGLAKNIQYF.

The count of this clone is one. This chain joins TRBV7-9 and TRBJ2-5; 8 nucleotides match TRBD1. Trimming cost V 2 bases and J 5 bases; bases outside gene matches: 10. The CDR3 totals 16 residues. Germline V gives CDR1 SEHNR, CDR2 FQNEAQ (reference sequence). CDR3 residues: CASSLSLTGDRETQYF. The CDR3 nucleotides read TGTGCCAGCAGCTTATCGCTGACAGGGGATCGGGAGACCCAGTACTTC.

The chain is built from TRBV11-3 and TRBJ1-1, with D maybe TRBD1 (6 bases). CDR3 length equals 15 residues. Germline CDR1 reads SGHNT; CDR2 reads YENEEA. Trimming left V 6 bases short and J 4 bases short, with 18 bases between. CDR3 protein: CASRLITGFGTEAFF. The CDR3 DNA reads TGTGCCAGCAGACTCATTACAGGGTTTGGCACTGAAGCTTTCTTT. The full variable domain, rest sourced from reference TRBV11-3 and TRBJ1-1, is EAGVVQSPRYKIIEKKQPVAFWCNPISGHNTLYWYLQNLGQGPELLIRYENEEAVDDSQLPKDRFSAERLKGVDSTLKIQPAELGDSAVYLCASRLITGFGTEAFFGQGTRLTVV.

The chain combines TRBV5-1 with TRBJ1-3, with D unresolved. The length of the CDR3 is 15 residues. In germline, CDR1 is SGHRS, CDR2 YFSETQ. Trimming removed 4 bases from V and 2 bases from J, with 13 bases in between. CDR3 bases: TGCGCCAGCAGCCCTTTGGGGAGTGCTGGAAACACCATATATTTT. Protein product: CASSPLGSAGNTIYF.

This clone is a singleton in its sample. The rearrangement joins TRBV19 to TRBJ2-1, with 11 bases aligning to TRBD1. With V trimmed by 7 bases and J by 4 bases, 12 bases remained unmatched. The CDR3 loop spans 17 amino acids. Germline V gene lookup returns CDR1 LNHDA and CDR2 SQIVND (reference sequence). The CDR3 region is CASTPQSGTGGYNEQFF. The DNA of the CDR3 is TGTGCCAGTACCCCTCAGTCCGGGACAGGGGGTTACAATGAGCAGTTCTTC.

The CDR3 sequence: CASSYMGQGHNYGYTF. The CDR3 nucleotides read TGTGCCAGCAGTTACATGGGACAGGGACATAACTATGGCTACACCTTC. This chain joins TRBV6-5 and TRBJ1-2; 9 positions match TRBD1. Per germline, CDR1 MNHEY and CDR2 SVGAGI. The CDR3 has 16 residues. The ends lost 2 bases at V and 1 base at J; junction bases unmatched: 5.

DNA of the CDR3: TGTGCCAGCAGCTTCTGGGGGCTTGGGAATGAGCAGTTCTTC. It encodes CASSFWGLGNEQFF. This chain uses TRBV5-5 with TRBJ2-1, with D maybe TRBD1 (6 bases). Germline-derived CDR1 and CDR2 are SGHKS and YYEKEE (reference sequence). V was trimmed by 2 bases and J by 7 bases, leaving 13 bases between them. This CDR3 contains 14 residues. The whole variable domain, filled in from reference TRBV5-5 and TRBJ2-1, reads DAGVTQSPTHLIKTRGQQVTLRCSPISGHKSVSWYQQVLGQGPQFIFQYYEKEERGRGNFPDRFSARQFPNYSSELNVNALLLGDSALYLCASSFWGLGNEQFFGPGTRLTVL.

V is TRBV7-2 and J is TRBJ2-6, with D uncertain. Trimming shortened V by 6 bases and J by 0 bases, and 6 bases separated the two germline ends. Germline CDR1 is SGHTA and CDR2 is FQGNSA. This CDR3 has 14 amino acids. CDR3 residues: CASRLNSGANVLTF. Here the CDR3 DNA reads TGTGCCAGCAGACTAAACTCTGGGGCCAACGTCCTGACTTTC.

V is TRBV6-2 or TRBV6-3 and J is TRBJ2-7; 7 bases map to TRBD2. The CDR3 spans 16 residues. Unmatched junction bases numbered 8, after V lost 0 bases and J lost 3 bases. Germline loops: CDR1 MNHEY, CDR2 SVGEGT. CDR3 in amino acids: CASSYSGGGRNYEQYF. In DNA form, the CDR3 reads TGTGCCAGCAGTTACTCGGGCGGGGGACGAAACTACGAGCAGTACTTC.

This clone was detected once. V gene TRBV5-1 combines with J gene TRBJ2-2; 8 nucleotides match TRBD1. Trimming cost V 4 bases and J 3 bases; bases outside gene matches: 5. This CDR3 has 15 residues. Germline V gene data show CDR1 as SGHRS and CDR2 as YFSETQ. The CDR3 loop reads CASSPTGDYTGELFF. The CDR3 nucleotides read TGCGCCAGCAGCCCGACAGGGGACTACACCGGGGAGCTGTTTTTT. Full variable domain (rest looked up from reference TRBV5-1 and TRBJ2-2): KAGVTQTPRYLIKTRGQQVTLSCSPISGHRSVSWYQQTPGQGLQFLFEYFSETQRNKGNFPGRFSGRQFSNSRSEMNVSTLELGDSALYLCASSPTGDYTGELFFGEGSRLTVL.

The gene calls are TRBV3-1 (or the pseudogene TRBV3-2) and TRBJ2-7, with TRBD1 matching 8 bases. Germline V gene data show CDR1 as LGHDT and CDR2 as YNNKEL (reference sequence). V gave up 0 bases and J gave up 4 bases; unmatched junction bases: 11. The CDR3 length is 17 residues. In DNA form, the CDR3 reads TGTGCCAGCAGCCAAGATCGGGAGACAGGGGAGATATACGAGCAGTACTTC. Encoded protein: CASSQDRETGEIYEQYF.

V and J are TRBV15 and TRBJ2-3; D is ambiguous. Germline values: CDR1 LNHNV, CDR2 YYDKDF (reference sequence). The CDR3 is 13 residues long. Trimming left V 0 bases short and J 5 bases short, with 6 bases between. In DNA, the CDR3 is TGTGCCACCAGCAGAGATACCGGAGATACGCAGTATTTT. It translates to CATSRDTGDTQYF.

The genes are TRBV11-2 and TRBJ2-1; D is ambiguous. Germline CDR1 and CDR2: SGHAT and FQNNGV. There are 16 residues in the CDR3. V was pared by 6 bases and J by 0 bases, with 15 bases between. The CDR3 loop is CASRKAFSSSYNEQFF. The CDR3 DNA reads TGTGCCAGCAGAAAAGCCTTTTCGTCCTCCTACAATGAGCAGTTCTTC. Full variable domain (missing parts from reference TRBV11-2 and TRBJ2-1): EAGVAQSPRYKIIEKRQSVAFWCNPISGHATLYWYQQILGQGPKLLIQFQNNGVVDDSQLPKDRFSAERLKGVDSTLKIQPAKLEDSAVYLCASRKAFSSSYNEQFFGPGTRLTVL.